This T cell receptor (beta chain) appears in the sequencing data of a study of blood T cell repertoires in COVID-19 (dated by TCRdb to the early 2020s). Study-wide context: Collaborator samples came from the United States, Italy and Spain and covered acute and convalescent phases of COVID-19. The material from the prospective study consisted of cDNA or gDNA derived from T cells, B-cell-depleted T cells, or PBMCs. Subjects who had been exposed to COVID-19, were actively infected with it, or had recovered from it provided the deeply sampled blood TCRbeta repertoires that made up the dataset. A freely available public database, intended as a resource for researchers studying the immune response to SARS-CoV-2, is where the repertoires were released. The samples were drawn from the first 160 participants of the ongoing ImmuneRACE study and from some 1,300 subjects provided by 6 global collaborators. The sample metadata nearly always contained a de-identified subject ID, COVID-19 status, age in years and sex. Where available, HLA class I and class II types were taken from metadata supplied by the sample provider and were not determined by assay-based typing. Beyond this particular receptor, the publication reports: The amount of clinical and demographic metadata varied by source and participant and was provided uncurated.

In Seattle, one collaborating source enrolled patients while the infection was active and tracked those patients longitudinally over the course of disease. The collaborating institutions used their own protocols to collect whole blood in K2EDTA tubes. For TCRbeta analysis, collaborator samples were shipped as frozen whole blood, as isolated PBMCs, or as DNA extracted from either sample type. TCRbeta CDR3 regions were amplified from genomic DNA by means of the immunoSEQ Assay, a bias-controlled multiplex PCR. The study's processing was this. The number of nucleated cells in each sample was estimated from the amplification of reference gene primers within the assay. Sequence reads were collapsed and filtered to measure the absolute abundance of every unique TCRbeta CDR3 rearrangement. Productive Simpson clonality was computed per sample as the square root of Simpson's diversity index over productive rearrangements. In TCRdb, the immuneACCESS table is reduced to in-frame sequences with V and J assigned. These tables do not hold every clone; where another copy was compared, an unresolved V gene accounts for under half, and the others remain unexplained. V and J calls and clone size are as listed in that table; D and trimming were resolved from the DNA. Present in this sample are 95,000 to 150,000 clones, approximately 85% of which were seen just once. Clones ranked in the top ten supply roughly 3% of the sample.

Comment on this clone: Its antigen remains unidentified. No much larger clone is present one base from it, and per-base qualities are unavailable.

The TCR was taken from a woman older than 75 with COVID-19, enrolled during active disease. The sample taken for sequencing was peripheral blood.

CDR3 protein: CASSFRRTANEKLFF. The sequenced DNA: TGTGCCAGCAGCTTTAGACGGACAGCAAATGAAAAACTGTTTTTT. This chain is built from TRBV5-6 and TRBJ1-4; TRBD1 is a weak D gene call, 6 bases matching. From cysteine to phenylalanine, the CDR3 is 15 amino acids long. The kept DNA is CDR3 alone, 45 bases in frame from the first base. The V and J ends are trimmed by 2 bases and 5 bases, leaving 13 bases between them. CDR1 and CDR2 (SGHDT, YYEEEE) derive from the germline V gene.